The clone carrying this T cell receptor (beta chain) was counted a single time. Its antigen is as yet unknown. V lost 3 bases, J lost 5 bases, and 5 bases lay in between. From germline, CDR1 is MNHEY and CDR2 SMNVEV (reference sequence). This CDR3 region has 11 residues. The sample comes from a study of cytomegalovirus exposure and HLA in healthy donors. General study points: In a later analysis, productive TCRs from donors in an Asian-associated ancestry cluster reportedly carried fewer N-insertions than the cohort mean. A later analysis linked some 18,000 TCR beta sequences to HLA alleles at 0.05 false discovery rate.

PCR involved 60 Vbeta and 13 Jbeta primers. The data were produced by immunoSEQ multiplex PCR, yet TCRdb's version contains in-frame clones alone and is incomplete. The sample contains over 150,000 clones, roughly four fifths of which appear only once. The sequence derives from a girl between 5 and 17 years old in good health and CMV-seropositive. Input material: PBMCs. The rearrangement links TRBV27 to TRBJ2-7; D is unresolved. The CDR3 reads CASSFRDEQYF. The CDR3 region has the DNA TGTGCCAGCAGTTTTCGGGACGAGCAGTACTTC.